The next 17 T cell receptor beta chains were all read from a single sample in a study of T-cell reconstitution after alpha-beta-depleted transplantation in children. TCRbeta library preparation incorporated unique molecular identifiers. TCRdb itself ran the PCR reads through MiXCR, one entry per CDR3 protein. The table shows about 580,000 distinct CDR3 sequences, with approximately 22% occurring only once. The material was PBMCs, mostly from graft donor cells, obtained 360 days after TCRalphabeta/CD19-depleted stem cell transplant. Receptor source: a boy under two years old who had a stem cell transplant for acute myeloid leukemia, so the T cells may come from the graft donor.

This clonotype was observed a few times. The chain couples TRBV20-1 to TRBJ2-1; 8 positions agree with TRBD2. V dropped 5 bases and J dropped 4; count of bases not matched to a gene: 7. CDR1 and CDR2 from the germline V gene are DFQATT and SNEGSKA (reference sequence). There are 14 residues in the CDR3. CDR3 in amino acids: CSAAGRGGYNEQFF. DNA of the CDR3: TGCAGTGCTGCTGGTCGGGGGGGTTACAATGAGCAGTTCTTC.

The genes are TRBV4-3 and TRBJ1-5, with no clear D. The germline V gene has CDR1 LGHNA and CDR2 YSLEER. CDR3 length: 16 amino acids. Trimming shortened V by 0 bases and J by 0 bases, and 9 bases separated the two germline ends. CDR3 coding DNA: TGCGCCAGCAGCCAAGATCGGCGGTATAGCAATCAGCCCCAGCATTTT. It translates to CASSQDRRYSNQPQHF.

The chain carries TRBV28 and TRBJ1-1; D ambiguous. The CDR3 has 15 amino acids. Germline assignment: CDR1 MDHEN and CDR2 SYDVKM. Trimming took 2 bases from V and 1 from J, leaving 11 bases between them. The CDR3 region has the DNA TGTGCCAGCAGTTTAACCACAGTAGAGAACACTGAAGCTTTCTTT. Translated: CASSLTTVENTEAFF. The entire variable domain, with the rest obtained from reference TRBV28 and TRBJ1-1, is as follows: DVKVTQSSRYLVKRTGEKVFLECVQDMDHENMFWYRQDPGLGLRLIYFSYDVKMKEKGDIPEGYSVSREKKERFSLILESASTNQTSMYLCASSLTTVENTEAFFGQGTRLTVV.

This clonotype has ten or more counts. This chain uses TRBV28 with TRBJ2-7, with D perhaps matching TRBD1 (5 bases). Between the trimmed V and J ends, which lost 2 bases and 2 bases, there was a span of 7 bases. The CDR3 runs 13 residues. Germline-derived CDR1 and CDR2 are MDHEN and SYDVKM. The CDR3 sequence is CASSLRGPYEQYV. CDR3 nucleotides: TGTGCCAGCAGTTTAAGGGGCCCCTACGAGCAGTACGTC.

Regarding this clonotype: A much larger clone is a single base away; this may be a read error. The chain has TRBV20-1 and TRBJ2-7, with D maybe TRBD2 (5 bases). The CDR3 extends over 17 amino acids. Germline CDR1 is DFQATT and CDR2 is SNEGSKA (reference sequence). CDR3 coding DNA: TGCAGTGCTAGGGGAGCGACCGGTAGGCCCGCACCCTACGAGCAGTGCTTC. Protein: CSARGATGRPAPYEQCF.

This clonotype was recorded at least ten times. The chain recombines TRBV28 with TRBJ2-2; the D gene is possibly TRBD1 (6 bases). V lost 4 bases to trimming and J lost 0 bases, with 12 bases between them. CDR3 length: 16 amino acids. CDR1 is MDHEN and CDR2 is SYDVKM in the germline V gene. CDR3 residues: CASSSHTGTNTGELFF. In nucleotides, the CDR3 is TGTGCCAGCAGTTCACATACAGGGACGAACACCGGGGAGCTGTTTTTT.

This clonotype came up many times. The chain joins TRBV10-3 to TRBJ2-2; no clear D gene. The germline V and J ends were trimmed by 9 bases and 3 bases, with 5 bases remaining between them. This CDR3 comprises 11 residues. Germline V gene data show CDR1 as ENHRY and CDR2 as SYGVKD. CDR3 DNA sequence: TGTGCCATTTCATACACCGGGGAGCTGTTTTTT. It encodes CAISYTGELFF.

This chain joins TRBV6-1 and TRBJ2-6; 7 bases agree with TRBD1. The CDR3 is 16 residues long. V was pared by 6 bases and J by 0 bases, with 5 bases of the junction left unmatched. Looked up from germline, CDR1 is MNHNS and CDR2 is SASEGT. The CDR3 nucleotides read TGTGCCAGCAGCTGGGACAGTTCCTCTGGGGCCAACGTCCTGACTTTC. It is translated as CASSWDSSSGANVLTF.

This clonotype was recorded once. The rearrangement joins TRBV3-1 to TRBJ2-1; the match to TRBD1 covers 9 bases. Germline loops: CDR1 LGHDT, CDR2 YNNKEL (reference sequence). After removal of 0 bases from V and 4 bases from J, the junction contained 10 bases not matched to a gene. The CDR3 sequence is 18 residues long. CDR3 DNA: TGTGCCAGCAGCCAAGATCTAACGGACAGGGGTACATACAATGAGCAGTTCTTC. Residues: CASSQDLTDRGTYNEQFF.

This clonotype has a handful of counts. The chain couples TRBV6-1 to TRBJ2-7; possible D gene TRBD2, 6 bases. CDR1 and CDR2 (germline): MNHNS, SASEGT. The V and J ends lost 5 bases and 5 bases respectively, with 25 bases between them. The CDR3 runs 17 residues. The CDR3 region is CASSHAVPVAEGDEQYF. For the CDR3, the DNA is TGTGCCAGCAGTCATGCTGTGCCCGTAGCGGAAGGGGACGAGCAGTACTTC.

This chain links TRBV10-3 with TRBJ2-3; the D call may be TRBD1 or TRBD2 (5 bases each). The germline V gene has CDR1 ENHRY and CDR2 SYGVKD. V was cut by 3 bases and J by 9 bases, with 16 bases left in between. This CDR3 spans 14 amino acids. The CDR3 sequence: CAISDPAGTDTQYF. Here the CDR3 DNA reads TGTGCCATCAGTGACCCCGCAGGGACCGACACGCAGTATTTT.

This chain joins TRBV11-1 and TRBJ2-1, with D perhaps matching TRBD1 (6 bases). V lost 1 base and J lost 4, with 11 bases in between. The CDR3 has 15 residues. The germline gives CDR1 SGHAT, CDR2 FQDESV (reference sequence). The CDR3 reads CASSLGQDTYNEQFF. DNA of the CDR3: TGTGCCAGCAGCTTAGGACAGGATACTTACAATGAGCAGTTCTTC.

The V call is TRBV4-2, the J call TRBJ2-5; the D gene is possibly TRBD1 (7 bases). Germline CDR1 and CDR2: LGHNA and YNFKEQ. Trimming cost V 1 base and J 5 bases, with 20 bases left between them. This CDR3 comprises 17 residues. This CDR3 reads CASSQVSGQAVRETQYF. CDR3 DNA sequence: TGTGCCAGCAGCCAAGTTAGCGGACAGGCAGTCAGGGAGACCCAGTACTTC.

This clonotype was seen more than once but under ten times. V is TRBV20-1 and J is TRBJ2-1; 10 bases align to TRBD1. The V segment lost 5 bases and the J segment 5 bases; nucleotides outside the gene matches: 6. Looked up from germline, CDR1 is DFQATT and CDR2 is SNEGSKA (reference sequence). CDR3 length equals 14 residues. The CDR3 region is CSAPGTGVHNEQFF. Written as DNA, the CDR3 is TGCAGTGCTCCCGGGACAGGGGTGCACAATGAGCAGTTCTTC.

This clonotype occurred a few times. CDR3 residues: CASSFWGGEKLFF. The CDR3 DNA reads as TGTGCCAGCAGTTTTTGGGGAGGTGAAAAACTGTTTTTT. This rearrangement joins TRBV12-3 or TRBV12-4 to TRBJ1-4; D gene uncertain. Trimming pared 3 bases from V and 7 bases from J, leaving 9 bases between. The CDR3 consists of 13 residues.

This clonotype was observed many times. The CDR3 bases are TGTGCCAGCAGTTACGAGGGGCGGGGAACGTTCTTC. This sequence encodes CASSYEGRGTFF. The genes are TRBV6-2 or TRBV6-3 and TRBJ2-1; possible D gene TRBD2, 6 bases. Trimming left V 2 bases short and J 15 bases short, with 14 bases between. From germline, CDR1 is MNHEY and CDR2 SVGEGT. CDR3 length: 12 amino acids.

The chain uses TRBV28 and TRBJ2-7; D possibly corresponds to TRBD1 (5 bases). Per the germline V gene, CDR1 is MDHEN and CDR2 is SYDVKM. Trimming shortened V by 4 bases and J by 2 bases, and 9 bases separated the two germline ends. This CDR3 spans 13 amino acids. The CDR3 sequence: CASSSLRAYEQYV. The CDR3 DNA is TGTGCCAGCAGTTCCCTCAGGGCCTACGAGCAGTACGTC.